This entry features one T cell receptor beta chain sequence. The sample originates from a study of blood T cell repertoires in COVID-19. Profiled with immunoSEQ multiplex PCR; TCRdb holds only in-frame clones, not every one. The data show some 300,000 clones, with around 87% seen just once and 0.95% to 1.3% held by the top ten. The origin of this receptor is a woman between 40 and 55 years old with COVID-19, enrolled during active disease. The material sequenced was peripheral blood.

Here the CDR3 reads CASTTRVSYEQYF. The DNA for the CDR3 is TGTGCCAGCACCACCAGGGTCTCCTACGAGCAGTACTTC. The chain uses TRBV28 and TRBJ2-7; maybe TRBD1 (5 bases). This CDR3 spans 13 amino acids. The germline CDR1 and CDR2 sequences are MDHEN and SYDVKM. V lost 7 bases and J 0 bases, leaving 10 bases between the germline ends.